These T cell receptor beta chains were read from a single sample in a study of blood T cell repertoires in COVID-19. Repertoires were generated with immunoSEQ multiplex PCR, while TCRdb's copy carries only in-frame clones and drops some. Of some 160,000 clones detected, around four fifths appear once; the ten largest clones hold roughly a fifth. Material: peripheral blood. These receptors were collected from a woman in her sixties or seventies who had recovered from COVID-19. Both conserved end residues are part of each CDR3. The D gene is left open where the match is weak. Clone size is given for some rows only: seen once, a few or many times, or a class if the clone is expanded.

d_gene: -; abundance: -; v_gene: TRBV12-3/TRBV12-4; j_gene: TRBJ2-3; CDR3nt: TGTGCCAGCAGTCCCCCCCCACAGGGAACGCAGTATTTT; CDR3aa: CASSPPPQGTQYF
d_gene: -; abundance: -; v_gene: TRBV5-6; j_gene: TRBJ1-1; CDR3nt: TGTGCCAGCAGCGGGATAGGAGGGAACACTGAAGCTTTCTTT; CDR3aa: CASSGIGGNTEAFF
d_gene: TRBD2; abundance: once; v_gene: TRBV5-4; j_gene: TRBJ2-7; CDR3nt: TGTGCCAGCAACACCGGTGGACTAGTGCCGTACGAGCAGTACTTC; CDR3aa: CASNTGGLVPYEQYF
d_gene: TRBD1; abundance: few; v_gene: TRBV7-9; j_gene: TRBJ1-2; CDR3nt: TGTGCCAGCAGCGCTCCCGGGACAGGCGCCTTTGGCTACACCTTC; CDR3aa: CASSAPGTGAFGYTF
d_gene: -; abundance: -; v_gene: TRBV20-1; j_gene: TRBJ2-7; CDR3nt: TGCAGTGCTACGTCCTACGAGCAGTACTTC; CDR3aa: CSATSYEQYF
d_gene: TRBD2; abundance: once; v_gene: TRBV11-2; j_gene: TRBJ2-7; CDR3nt: TGTGCCAGCAGCCCGGGACTAAACGGCGAGCAGTACTTC; CDR3aa: CASSPGLNGEQYF
d_gene: -; abundance: few; v_gene: TRBV9; j_gene: TRBJ2-1; CDR3nt: TGTGCCAGCAGCGCAGTAGGGGGGAGGGCCGGAGGGTACAATGAGCAGTTCTTC; CDR3aa: CASSAVGGRAGGYNEQFF
d_gene: TRBD1; abundance: -; v_gene: TRBV27; j_gene: TRBJ1-1; CDR3nt: TGTGCCAGCCACTCCAGGGGGGTTGAAGCTTTCTTT; CDR3aa: CASHSRGVEAFF
d_gene: TRBD1; abundance: -; v_gene: TRBV18; j_gene: TRBJ1-1; CDR3nt: TGTGCCAGCTCACCACGACAGGGGGAGAACACTGAAGCTTTCTTT; CDR3aa: CASSPRQGENTEAFF
d_gene: -; abundance: -; v_gene: TRBV24-1; j_gene: TRBJ2-3; CDR3nt: TGTGCCACCAGTGATCCCCTCACCACAGATACACAGTATTTT; CDR3aa: CATSDPLTTDTQYF
d_gene: TRBD1; abundance: -; v_gene: TRBV19; j_gene: TRBJ1-1; CDR3nt: TGTGCCAGTAATCGCCGGGACAGCCTCCCGGCTTTCTTT; CDR3aa: CASNRRDSLPAFF
d_gene: TRBD1; abundance: -; v_gene: TRBV19; j_gene: TRBJ1-1; CDR3nt: TGTGCCAGTAGCAGCGGGACAGGGTACACTGAAGCTTTCTTT; CDR3aa: CASSSGTGYTEAFF
d_gene: -; abundance: -; v_gene: TRBV18; j_gene: TRBJ2-1; CDR3nt: TGTGCCAGCTCACCACCGTCTACCGGTGAGCAGTTCTTC; CDR3aa: CASSPPSTGEQFF
d_gene: -; abundance: -; v_gene: TRBV21-1; j_gene: TRBJ2-3; CDR3nt: TGTGCCAGCAGGGGGACAGGCACAGATACGCAGTATTTT; CDR3aa: CASRGTGTDTQYF
d_gene: TRBD1; abundance: -; v_gene: TRBV5-1; j_gene: TRBJ1-2; CDR3nt: TGCGCCAGCAGCGGAGCCCACAGGGGACTAGGCCAATACTATGGCTACACCTTC; CDR3aa: CASSGAHRGLGQYYGYTF
d_gene: -; abundance: -; v_gene: TRBV18; j_gene: TRBJ2-7; CDR3nt: TGTGCCAGCTCACGGACAGACGACAGCTCCTACGAGCAGTACTTC; CDR3aa: CASSRTDDSSYEQYF
d_gene: -; abundance: -; v_gene: TRBV19; j_gene: TRBJ2-2; CDR3nt: TGTGCCAGTAGTATGGGGCCCCACACCGGGGAGCTGTTTTTT; CDR3aa: CASSMGPHTGELFF
d_gene: TRBD1; abundance: once; v_gene: TRBV27; j_gene: TRBJ1-5; CDR3nt: TGTGCCAGCAGACCTCTGACAGGGGGATATAGCAATCAGCCCCAGCATTTT; CDR3aa: CASRPLTGGYSNQPQHF
d_gene: -; abundance: -; v_gene: TRBV10-3; j_gene: TRBJ1-4; CDR3nt: TGTGCCATCAGTGAGTCGGCAGGGGAGGGTGAAAAACTGTTTTTT; CDR3aa: CAISESAGEGEKLFF
d_gene: -; abundance: -; v_gene: TRBV13; j_gene: TRBJ2-7; CDR3nt: TGTGCCAGCAGCCCCCGCCAGTGGGTCCTCGGACAGTCCTCCTACGAGCAGTACTTC; CDR3aa: CASSPRQWVLGQSSYEQYF
d_gene: TRBD2; abundance: -; v_gene: TRBV7-9; j_gene: TRBJ2-3; CDR3nt: TGTGCCGACGGACTAGCGGGATCCGCAGATACGCAGTATTTT; CDR3aa: CADGLAGSADTQYF
d_gene: TRBD2; abundance: -; v_gene: TRBV5-1; j_gene: TRBJ2-7; CDR3nt: TGCGCCAGCAGCCCTGGGACTAGCGGGGGGAGCCCCTACGAGCAGTACTTC; CDR3aa: CASSPGTSGGSPYEQYF
d_gene: TRBD1; abundance: -; v_gene: TRBV5-4; j_gene: TRBJ1-2; CDR3nt: TGTGCCACCCTGGGACAGAACTATGGCTACACCTTC; CDR3aa: CATLGQNYGYTF
d_gene: TRBD2; abundance: -; v_gene: TRBV6-6; j_gene: TRBJ2-1; CDR3nt: TGTGCCAGCAGGCTTCGGGAGGGCTACAATGAGCAGTTCTTC; CDR3aa: CASRLREGYNEQFF
d_gene: TRBD1; abundance: -; v_gene: TRBV18; j_gene: TRBJ2-7; CDR3nt: TGTGCCAGCTCACCACGGGGACAGGGAGGTGGGACCTACGAGCAGTACTTC; CDR3aa: CASSPRGQGGGTYEQYF
d_gene: TRBD2; abundance: once; v_gene: TRBV10-3; j_gene: TRBJ2-7; CDR3nt: TGTGCCATCAGTGACCTAGCGGGACGGTACGAGCAGTACTTC; CDR3aa: CAISDLAGRYEQYF
d_gene: -; abundance: few; v_gene: TRBV3-1/TRBV3-2; j_gene: TRBJ1-1; CDR3nt: TGTGCCAGCAGCCCTCGACAGAACACTGAAGCTTTCTTT; CDR3aa: CASSPRQNTEAFF
d_gene: -; abundance: -; v_gene: TRBV27; j_gene: TRBJ2-7; CDR3nt: TGTGCCAGCAGTTTAGCAGGGCCCTACGAGCAGTACTTC; CDR3aa: CASSLAGPYEQYF
d_gene: -; abundance: -; v_gene: TRBV19; j_gene: TRBJ2-7; CDR3nt: TGTGCCAGCAGAGGGTCACTCGGCTCCTACGAGCAGTACTTC; CDR3aa: CASRGSLGSYEQYF
d_gene: -; abundance: -; v_gene: TRBV12-5; j_gene: TRBJ2-3; CDR3nt: TGTGCTAGTCTCAGGTTGGACTACCTCACAGATACGCAGTATTTT; CDR3aa: CASLRLDYLTDTQYF
d_gene: TRBD1; abundance: -; v_gene: TRBV7-6; j_gene: TRBJ1-3; CDR3nt: TGTGCCAGCAGCCCAAGGACAGGGGCTGGAAACACCATATATTTT; CDR3aa: CASSPRTGAGNTIYF
d_gene: -; abundance: -; v_gene: TRBV19; j_gene: TRBJ2-7; CDR3nt: TGTGCCAGTAGTATGGGCAGGTGGGCCTACGAGCAGTACTTC; CDR3aa: CASSMGRWAYEQYF
d_gene: TRBD1; abundance: -; v_gene: TRBV2; j_gene: TRBJ2-7; CDR3nt: TGTGCCAGCAGCGAAGGACAGGTGGGTGAGCAGTACTTC; CDR3aa: CASSEGQVGEQYF
d_gene: -; abundance: -; v_gene: TRBV19; j_gene: TRBJ1-5; CDR3nt: TGTGCCAGTAGTGTACAGAATCAGCCCCAGCATTTT; CDR3aa: CASSVQNQPQHF
d_gene: -; abundance: -; v_gene: TRBV24-1; j_gene: TRBJ2-7; CDR3nt: TGTGCCACCAGTGATTCAGGGGAGTCGGGTGAGCAGTACTTC; CDR3aa: CATSDSGESGEQYF
d_gene: -; abundance: -; v_gene: TRBV6-2/TRBV6-3; j_gene: TRBJ2-1; CDR3nt: TGTGCCAGCAGACCTACTAGTCAAGGGGAGCAGTTCTTC; CDR3aa: CASRPTSQGEQFF
d_gene: TRBD2; abundance: -; v_gene: TRBV5-1; j_gene: TRBJ2-7; CDR3nt: TGCGCCAGCAGCTTGGTAACAGCGGGGGAATACGAGCAGTACTTC; CDR3aa: CASSLVTAGEYEQYF
d_gene: -; abundance: -; v_gene: TRBV29-1; j_gene: TRBJ1-2; CDR3nt: TGCAGCTTCCTTCAGGGCTCCTATGGCTACACCTTC; CDR3aa: CSFLQGSYGYTF
d_gene: -; abundance: -; v_gene: TRBV3-1/TRBV3-2; j_gene: TRBJ1-4; CDR3nt: TGTGCCAGCAGCCCGGGGGGGACAAATGAAAAACTGTTTTTT; CDR3aa: CASSPGGTNEKLFF
d_gene: -; abundance: -; v_gene: TRBV12-3/TRBV12-4; j_gene: TRBJ1-3; CDR3nt: TGTGCCAGCAGTTTGGTGACTTACACCATATATTTT; CDR3aa: CASSLVTYTIYF
d_gene: -; abundance: -; v_gene: TRBV5-4; j_gene: TRBJ1-2; CDR3nt: TGTGCCAGCAGCCCCCCGGGAGGACGGGACTATGGCTACACCTTC; CDR3aa: CASSPPGGRDYGYTF
d_gene: TRBD1; abundance: -; v_gene: TRBV9; j_gene: TRBJ2-3; CDR3nt: TGTGCCAGCGACAGGGGATTTAGCACAGATACGCAGTATTTT; CDR3aa: CASDRGFSTDTQYF
d_gene: -; abundance: few; v_gene: TRBV12-3/TRBV12-4; j_gene: TRBJ1-2; CDR3nt: TGTGCCAGCAGGGACTTCTATGGCTACACCTTC; CDR3aa: CASRDFYGYTF
d_gene: TRBD2; abundance: -; v_gene: TRBV10-3; j_gene: TRBJ2-4; CDR3nt: TGTGCCATCAGTGAGTCGGCGGGGGGAGCCAAAAACATTCAGTACTTC; CDR3aa: CAISESAGGAKNIQYF
d_gene: TRBD1; abundance: -; v_gene: TRBV6-6; j_gene: TRBJ2-5; CDR3nt: TGTGCCAGCAGTCCCCCGGGACAGGGCGGAGAGACCCAGTACTTC; CDR3aa: CASSPPGQGGETQYF
d_gene: TRBD2; abundance: -; v_gene: TRBV11-2; j_gene: TRBJ2-3; CDR3nt: TGTGCCAGCAGCCCTGGCGGGGGGGGGCAGTATTTT; CDR3aa: CASSPGGGGQYF
d_gene: TRBD1; abundance: once; v_gene: TRBV15; j_gene: TRBJ1-2; CDR3nt: TGTGCCACCAGCAGAGGTATGGGACAGGGGGCGACTGGATATGGCTACACCTTC; CDR3aa: CATSRGMGQGATGYGYTF
d_gene: TRBD2; abundance: -; v_gene: TRBV7-2; j_gene: TRBJ2-7; CDR3nt: TGTGCCAGCAGCTTAGGTGGGACTAGGCGCTACGAGCAGTACTTC; CDR3aa: CASSLGGTRRYEQYF
d_gene: -; abundance: -; v_gene: TRBV28; j_gene: TRBJ1-6; CDR3nt: TGTGCCAGCAGTCCCGTCGGGAGGGCCCTCAATTCACCCCTCCACTTT; CDR3aa: CASSPVGRALNSPLHF
d_gene: -; abundance: -; v_gene: TRBV19; j_gene: TRBJ1-3; CDR3nt: TGTGCCAGTAGTGTCAGGATCCCTGGAAACACCATATATTTT; CDR3aa: CASSVRIPGNTIYF
d_gene: TRBD2; abundance: -; v_gene: TRBV9; j_gene: TRBJ2-3; CDR3nt: TGTGCCAGCAGCGTAGTAGCGGGCGGTGATACGCAGTATTTT; CDR3aa: CASSVVAGGDTQYF
d_gene: TRBD2; abundance: -; v_gene: TRBV6-1; j_gene: TRBJ2-7; CDR3nt: TGTGCCAGCAGTGGGGACCCCCGTCCCGGGACTAGCGGGGGGCGCGAGCAGTACTTC; CDR3aa: CASSGDPRPGTSGGREQYF
d_gene: TRBD2; abundance: -; v_gene: TRBV7-8; j_gene: TRBJ2-2; CDR3nt: TGTGCCAGCAGCGGAGGGACTAGCGGGTCCGGCGGGGAGCTGTTTTTT; CDR3aa: CASSGGTSGSGGELFF